Listed below are T cell receptor beta chains from one sample, sequenced in a study of cytomegalovirus exposure and HLA in healthy donors. Sequencing used immunoSEQ multiplex PCR; TCRdb keeps in-frame clones, though not all of them. The table includes about 98,000 clones, under 85% detected once. Material: PBMCs. The receptors shown here come from a man aged 18 to 30 in good health and CMV-seropositive. The CDR3 runs from the conserved cysteine through the conserved F or W. The order of the fields is V gene, clone size, D gene, J gene, CDR3 protein, CDR3 DNA. D genes are given only for firm matches. Clone size, where shown, is once, few, many, or a class for clones that have expanded.

TRBV7-8,NA,NA,TRBJ2-5,CASSRNSGRQETQYF,TGTGCCAGCAGCCGAAATTCAGGGAGGCAAGAGACCCAGTACTTC
TRBV5-1,NA,TRBD1,TRBJ2-7,CASSLPGTGVYEQYF,TGCGCCAGCAGCTTGCCCGGGACAGGGGTATACGAGCAGTACTTC
TRBV6-1,NA,NA,TRBJ1-4,CASSERRPGANEKLFF,TGTGCCAGCAGTGAACGAAGGCCAGGTGCGAATGAAAAACTGTTTTTT
TRBV7-2,NA,NA,TRBJ2-3,CASSRSTGFFTDTQYF,TGTGCCAGCAGCCGTTCCACGGGGTTCTTCACAGATACGCAGTATTTT
TRBV27,NA,NA,TRBJ1-1,CASIGFKNTEAFF,TGTGCCAGCATCGGTTTCAAGAACACTGAAGCTTTCTTT
TRBV10-3,NA,TRBD1,TRBJ2-7,CAISELWTGFTYEQYF,TGTGCCATCAGTGAGCTCTGGACAGGGTTTACCTACGAGCAGTACTTC
TRBV27,NA,NA,TRBJ1-1,CASSADTLTEAFF,TGTGCCAGCAGTGCGGACACACTCACTGAAGCTTTCTTT
TRBV15,once,TRBD2,TRBJ2-3,CATSRGTSSDTQYF,TGTGCCACCAGCAGAGGGACTAGCTCCGATACGCAGTATTTT
TRBV5-4,few,TRBD2,TRBJ2-2,CASSPPTSGGGSGELFF,TGTGCCAGCAGCCCACCTACTAGCGGGGGGGGTTCCGGGGAGCTGTTTTTT
TRBV11-1,NA,TRBD1,TRBJ1-4,CASSSDRDEKLFF,TGTGCCAGCAGCTCGGACAGGGATGAAAAACTGTTTTTT
TRBV6-5,NA,NA,TRBJ2-7,CASSDNYEQYF,TGTGCCAGCAGTGACAACTACGAGCAGTACTTC